Sequencing of this T cell receptor beta chain was carried out in a study of blood T cell repertoires in COVID-19. Study-wide background: Collection of acute and convalescent COVID-19 samples took place in the United States, Italy and Spain. T cells, B-cell-depleted T cells, or PBMCs provided the cDNA or gDNA that served as material.

Original analysis: Estimates of nucleated cell counts were drawn from the amplification of reference gene primers. Using immunoSEQ multiplex PCR, the repertoire was profiled, and TCRdb retains in-frame clones only, with some absent. V and J calls plus clone size are reproduced from that table; the DNA served to infer D and trimming. The top ten clones hold 3% of a sample with 250,000 to 350,000 clones, 80% to 90% of them seen once. The V gene end was trimmed by 4 bases and the J gene end by 4 bases; junction bases not matched to a gene: 7. This CDR3 contains 15 residues. The sequence was obtained from a woman in her thirties with active or convalescent COVID-19. The sample consisted of peripheral blood. The chain uses TRBV5-3 and TRBJ1-5, with 8 bases matching TRBD1. TRBV5-3 is an open reading frame, and its role is uncertain. CDR3 nucleotide sequence: TGTGCCAGAAGCGGTCGGACAGGGCGAAATCAGCCCCAGCATTTT. Protein sequence: CARSGRTGRNQPQHF.